There are a few counts of the clone carrying this T cell receptor beta chain. The record originates from a study of T cell repertoires in cytomegalovirus infection. TCRdb processed the reads anew with MiXCR; each CDR3 protein has one entry. Among 150,000 to 200,000 distinct CDR3 sequences listed, about a sixth were seen once. CDR3 size: 16 residues. Trimming took 0 bases from V and 7 from J, leaving 22 bases between them. The germline V gene has CDR1 DFQATT and CDR2 SNEGSKA (reference sequence). The V call is TRBV20-1, the J call TRBJ2-7; weak D call: TRBD1 (6 bases). This clonotype originated in a human donor in good health (CMV status not recorded). Some clones in this sample may be carry-over from other donors' samples. Material for sequencing was CD8+ T cells from PBMCs. CDR3 sequence reads: CSARDLGSRGAWEQYF. The CDR3 bases are TGCAGTGCTAGAGATCTAGGTAGCAGGGGTGCCTGGGAGCAGTACTTC.